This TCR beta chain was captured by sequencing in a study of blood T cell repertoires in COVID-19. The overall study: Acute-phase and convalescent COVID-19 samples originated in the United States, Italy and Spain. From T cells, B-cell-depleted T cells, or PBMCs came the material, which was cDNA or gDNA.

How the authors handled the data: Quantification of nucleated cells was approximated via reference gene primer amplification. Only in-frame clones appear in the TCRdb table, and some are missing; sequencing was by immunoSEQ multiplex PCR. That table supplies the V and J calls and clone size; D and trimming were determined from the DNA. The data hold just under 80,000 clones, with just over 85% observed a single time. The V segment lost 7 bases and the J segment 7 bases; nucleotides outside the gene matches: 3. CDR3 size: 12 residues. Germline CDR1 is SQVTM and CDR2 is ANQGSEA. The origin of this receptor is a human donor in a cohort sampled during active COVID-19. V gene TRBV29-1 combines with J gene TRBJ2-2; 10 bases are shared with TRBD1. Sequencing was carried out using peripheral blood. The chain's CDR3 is CSAGQGVGELFF. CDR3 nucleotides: TGCAGCGCCGGACAGGGGGTCGGGGAGCTGTTTTTT.